Reported below is one T cell receptor beta chain. Its specific antigen is unknown. No much larger clone is present one base from it, and per-base qualities are unavailable. For CDR1 and CDR2, the germline V gene lists KGHDR and SFDVKD. The CDR3 spans 19 residues, from the cysteine through the phenylalanine. CDR3 DNA is the only sequence kept; it has 57 bases, read in frame from the first base. From V the trimming removes 3 bases and from J it removes 4 bases, while the gene matches leave 12 bases of the junction unaccounted for. This sample is drawn from a study of blood T cell repertoires in COVID-19 (dated by TCRdb to the early 2020s). As for the study more broadly: Collaborator samples came from the United States, Italy and Spain and covered acute and convalescent phases of COVID-19. Nearly every sample came with metadata listing a de-identified subject ID, COVID-19 status, age in years and sex. The samples were drawn from two sources: the first 160 participants of the ongoing ImmuneRACE study, and 1,000 to 1,500 subjects contributed by 6 global collaborators. A freely available public database, intended as a resource for researchers studying the immune response to SARS-CoV-2, is where the repertoires were released. The prospective study material was composed of cDNA or gDNA derived from T cells, B-cell-depleted T cells, or PBMCs. Subjects who had been exposed to COVID-19, were actively infected with it, or had recovered from it provided the deeply sampled blood TCRbeta repertoires that made up the dataset. HLA class I and class II types, where available, came from metadata supplied by the sample provider rather than from assay-based typing. Overall study results and their limits: Clinical and demographic metadata were provided uncurated, with the amount varying by source and participant.

In the prospective study, participants were about 18 to 95 years old, resided in 24 geographic areas of the United States, and were enrolled through a virtual design. In the prospective study, participants were assigned to cohorts based on the clinical history participants reported in a screening survey and a study questionnaire. In the prospective study, mobile phlebotomists collected whole blood, serum and a nasopharyngeal or oropharyngeal swab from each participant. Participants in the prospective study had the option to provide additional blood draws and questionnaires over a roughly 2-month period. Before DNA extraction, prospective study blood samples were shipped either frozen or at room temperature. TCRbeta CDR3 regions were amplified from genomic DNA by means of the immunoSEQ Assay, a bias-controlled multiplex PCR. For the original study's pipeline: Within the assay, amplification of reference gene primers was used to estimate how many nucleated cells each sample contained. Sequence reads were collapsed and filtered to measure the absolute abundance of every unique TCRbeta CDR3 rearrangement. Productive Simpson clonality was computed per sample as the square root of Simpson's diversity index over productive rearrangements. TCRdb retrieved this table from immuneACCESS and kept in-frame rearrangements only. Not all clones are present; in checked studies, unresolved V genes account for under half, and no reason is known for the remainder. V, J and clone size are taken as reported in that table, and D and trimming were inferred from the DNA itself. Recorded for this sample are approximately 200,000 clones; around 89% of them occurred a single time. Clones ranked in the top ten supply about 3.5% of the sample.

The sequenced sample consisted of PBMCs or T cells enriched from blood (not recorded which). This chain joins TRBV24-1 to TRBJ1-5; 12 of the junction bases match TRBD1. The sequence was collected from a woman under 30 in a cohort exposed to, infected with or recovered from COVID-19 (not recorded which). Here is the DNA: TGTGCCACCAGTGATCCCGGGACAGGGGGCGGCGGCTCTAATCAGCCCCAGCATTTT. This translates into CATSDPGTGGGGSNQPQHF.